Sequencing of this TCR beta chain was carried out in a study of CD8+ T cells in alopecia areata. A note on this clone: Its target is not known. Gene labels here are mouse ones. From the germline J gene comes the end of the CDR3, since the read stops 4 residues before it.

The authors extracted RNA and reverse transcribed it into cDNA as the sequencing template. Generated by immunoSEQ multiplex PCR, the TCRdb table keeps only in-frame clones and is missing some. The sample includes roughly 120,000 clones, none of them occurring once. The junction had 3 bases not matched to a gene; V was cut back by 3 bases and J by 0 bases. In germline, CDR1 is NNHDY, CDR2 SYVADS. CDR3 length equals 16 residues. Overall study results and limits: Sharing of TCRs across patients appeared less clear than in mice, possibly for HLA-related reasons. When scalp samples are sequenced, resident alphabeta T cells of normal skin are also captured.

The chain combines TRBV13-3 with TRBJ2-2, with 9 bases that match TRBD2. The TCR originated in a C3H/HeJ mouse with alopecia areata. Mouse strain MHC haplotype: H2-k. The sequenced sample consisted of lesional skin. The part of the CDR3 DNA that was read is TGTGCCAGCAGTGTACTGGGGGGCACAAACACCGGG. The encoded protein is CASSVLGGTNTG. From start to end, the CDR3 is CASSVLGGTNTGQLYF.